These 31 T cell receptor beta chains were all obtained from the same sample, sequenced in a study of T-cell reconstitution after alpha-beta-depleted transplantation in children. Construction of the TCRbeta library involved unique molecular identifiers. In TCRdb, the PCR reads were re-called with MiXCR into one record per CDR3 protein. The sample includes about 610,000 distinct CDR3 sequences, about 10% of them seen just once. Material: PBMCs from the stem cell graft donor, obtained from the stem cell graft. All receptors come from a human donor who donated a stem cell graft to a child with acute myeloid leukemia.

The table lists this clonotype with many counts. The J gene is TRBJ1-1, the V gene TRBV7-2, with 8 bases lining up with TRBD1. Germline CDR1 is SGHTA and CDR2 is FQGNSA. After removal of 5 bases from V and 4 bases from J, the junction contained 6 bases not matched to a gene. This CDR3 has 14 residues. The CDR3 is CASSARTGTTEAFF. The CDR3 DNA reads TGTGCCAGCAGCGCCAGGACAGGGACCACTGAAGCTTTCTTT.

This clonotype was seen at least ten times. V and J are TRBV6-5 and TRBJ1-1; D perhaps matches TRBD1 (6 bases). This CDR3 region has 16 residues. The V end was cut by 0 bases, the J end by 0 bases, with 11 bases between. From germline, CDR1 is MNHEY and CDR2 SVGAGI. Here the CDR3 reads CASSYSSRGMNTEAFF. DNA for the CDR3: TGTGCCAGCAGTTACTCTTCGAGGGGGATGAACACTGAAGCTTTCTTT.

In this sample, this clonotype turned up a few times. The chain uses TRBV29-1 and TRBJ2-3; 13 bases agree with TRBD2. Trimming took 6 bases from V and 10 from J; bases not matched to a gene: 10. Germline V gene lookup returns CDR1 SQVTM and CDR2 ANQGSEA. There are 14 residues in the CDR3. The CDR3 bases are TGCAGCGTGGCGGGACTAGCGGGACCAGCGGCGCAGTATTTT. This encodes CSVAGLAGPAAQYF.

J is TRBJ2-7 and V is TRBV7-8, with 15 positions matching TRBD2. Unmatched junction bases numbered 12, after V lost 1 base and J lost 2 bases. This CDR3 region has 20 residues. The germline gives CDR1 SGHVS, CDR2 FQNEAQ. The CDR3 spells CASSLGGLWTSGRDPYEQYF. Written as DNA, the CDR3 is TGTGCCAGCAGCTTAGGAGGCCTGTGGACTAGCGGGAGGGATCCCTACGAGCAGTACTTC.

This clonotype showed up just a few times. This chain joins TRBV25-1 and TRBJ2-1; the D gene is possibly TRBD2 (5 bases). V shed 5 bases and J shed 5 bases, with 13 bases lying between them. Per germline, CDR1 MGHDK and CDR2 SYGVNS. The CDR3 runs to 14 residues. The CDR3, as DNA: TGTGCCAGCAGTCGGCGGGTCTTCGACAATGAGCAGTTCTTC. Translated: CASSRRVFDNEQFF.

At least ten counts were recorded for this clonotype. This sequence joins TRBV20-1 and TRBJ2-6; D gene uncertain. Trimming pared 5 bases from V and 5 bases from J, leaving 10 bases between. This CDR3 has 13 amino acids. Germline assignment: CDR1 DFQATT and CDR2 SNEGSKA (reference sequence). CDR3 nucleotide sequence: TGCAGTGCTGTTCCAGGCAGGGCCAACGTCCTGACTTTC. Residues: CSAVPGRANVLTF.

In its sample, this clonotype was seen many times. V and J are TRBV7-2 and TRBJ1-1; D is ambiguous. The CDR3 has 14 amino acids. Germline CDR1 is SGHTA and CDR2 is FQGNSA. V was clipped by 1 base and J by 1 base, with 7 bases between them. As DNA, the CDR3 is TGTGCCAGCAGCTTAGAGTTTGGGAACACTGAAGCTTTCTTT. This sequence encodes CASSLEFGNTEAFF.

This sequence joins TRBV5-4 and TRBJ2-5, with 7 positions matching TRBD2. The CDR3 has 15 residues. After removal of 4 bases from V and 3 bases from J, the junction contained 9 bases not matched to a gene. Per germline, CDR1 SGHNT and CDR2 YYREEE (reference sequence). The CDR3 region has the DNA TGTGCCAGCAGCCCGAAGACTAGCCTAAAAGAGACCCAGTACTTC. Encoded protein: CASSPKTSLKETQYF.

This clonotype was counted a few times. This chain joins TRBV7-2 and TRBJ2-1; 8 bases align to TRBD1. From germline, CDR1 is SGHTA and CDR2 FQGNSA. The ends lost 5 bases at V and 10 bases at J; junction bases unmatched: 13. The CDR3 totals 15 residues. CDR3 coding DNA: TGTGCCAGCAGCCCTGACAGGGGATGGGTCCAGGAGCAGTTCTTC. Residues: CASSPDRGWVQEQFF.

The rearrangement uses TRBV20-1 and TRBJ2-7; 10 nucleotides agree with TRBD2. The CDR3 covers 12 residues. CDR1 is DFQATT, CDR2 SNEGSKA, per germline (reference sequence). With V trimmed by 6 bases and J by 4 bases, 3 bases remained unmatched. The CDR3 region has the DNA TGCAGTGCAACACTAGCGGGGTACGAGCAGTACTTC. Translating it yields CSATLAGYEQYF.

This rearrangement joins TRBV15 to TRBJ1-4, with TRBD1 as a possible D gene (6 bases). V was pared by 0 bases and J by 4 bases, with 15 bases between. The CDR3 covers 17 residues. CDR1 and CDR2 from the germline V gene are LNHNV and YYDKDF (reference sequence). Here the CDR3 reads CATSRELKTGRNEKLFF. CDR3 DNA sequence: TGTGCCACCAGCAGAGAGTTAAAGACAGGACGTAATGAAAAACTGTTTTTT.

This clonotype was seen only a few times. V is TRBV2 and J is TRBJ1-2; D is perhaps TRBD1 (5 bases). The V gene's germline CDR1 is SNHLY and CDR2 FYNNEI. The CDR3 sequence is 13 residues long. Trimming took 8 bases from V and 4 from J, leaving 14 bases between them. CDR3 DNA: TGTGCCAGCGGGACCGGGACGACCTATGGCTACACCTTC. Amino acid sequence: CASGTGTTYGYTF.

In DNA, the CDR3 is TGTGCCAGCAGTCCTCGACTAGCGGGAGCCTCTAGCACAGATACGCAGTATTTT. It yields the protein CASSPRLAGASSTDTQYF. The rearrangement uses TRBV12-3 or TRBV12-4 and TRBJ2-3; 12 nucleotides agree with TRBD2. V was clipped by 5 bases and J by 0 bases; unmatched bases: 9. The CDR3 length is 18 residues.

This clonotype was counted a few times. The CDR3 sequence: CAWRVGSVGEQFF. CDR3 nucleotides: TGTGCCTGGAGAGTGGGTAGCGTCGGTGAGCAGTTCTTC. The chain combines TRBV30 with TRBJ2-1, with D tentatively TRBD2 (5 bases). V dropped 3 bases and J dropped 9 bases, with 15 bases sitting between them. The CDR3 covers 13 residues. Germline CDR1 reads GTSNPN; CDR2 reads SVGIG (reference sequence).

V and J are TRBV29-1 and TRBJ2-1, with D perhaps matching TRBD1 (5 bases). V shed 6 bases and J shed 4 bases, with 7 bases lying between them. Germline-derived CDR1 and CDR2 are SQVTM and ANQGSEA. This CDR3 comprises 11 residues. CDR3 bases: TGCAGCGTAGGGGTGTACAATGAGCAGTTCTTC. As protein: CSVGVYNEQFF.

The J gene is TRBJ1-1, the V gene TRBV5-1, with a tentative D call TRBD1 (5 bases). The length of the CDR3 is 14 residues. V was trimmed by 0 bases and J by 4 bases, leaving 10 bases between them. Germline V gene data show CDR1 as SGHRS and CDR2 as YFSETQ. In nucleotides, the CDR3 is TGCGCCAGCAGCTTGGCCGGGACGAGCACTGAAGCTTTCTTT. It yields the protein CASSLAGTSTEAFF. Full variable domain (missing parts from reference TRBV5-1 and TRBJ1-1): KAGVTQTPRYLIKTRGQQVTLSCSPISGHRSVSWYQQTPGQGLQFLFEYFSETQRNKGNFPGRFSGRQFSNSRSEMNVSTLELGDSALYLCASSLAGTSTEAFFGQGTRLTVV.

The table lists this clonotype with many counts. The chain combines TRBV5-4 with TRBJ2-1; D may be TRBD1 (5 bases). V lost 4 bases and J 3 bases, leaving 11 bases between the germline ends. CDR1 SGHNT and CDR2 YYREEE come from the germline V gene (reference sequence). This CDR3 is built from 14 residues. The CDR3 loop reads CASSGALGYNEQFF. CDR3 DNA: TGTGCCAGCAGCGGGGCCCTCGGCTACAATGAGCAGTTCTTC.

This clonotype was observed a handful of times. V gene TRBV7-6 combines with J gene TRBJ2-3; 8 bases agree with TRBD2. CDR1 and CDR2 from the germline V gene are SGHVS and FNYEAQ. Trimming removed 4 bases from V and 2 bases from J; junction bases left unmatched: 17. This CDR3 has 19 residues. CDR3 DNA sequence: TGTGCCAGCAGCTCCCGATTAGGGCCAGCGGGAGCTTACACAGATACGCAGTATTTT. Amino acid sequence: CASSSRLGPAGAYTDTQYF.

The J gene is TRBJ2-2, the V gene TRBV9, with D possibly being TRBD1 (6 bases). The germline V gene has CDR1 SGDLS and CDR2 YYNGEE. V gave up 3 bases and J gave up 4 bases, with 16 bases separating them. This CDR3 is 16 amino acids long. The CDR3 coding sequence is TGTGCCAGCAGCGATGGGACACAGCTCCTCACCGGGGAGCTGTTTTTT. Protein product: CASSDGTQLLTGELFF.

This clonotype was recorded a few times. The chain recombines TRBV20-1 with TRBJ2-5; the D call may be TRBD1 or TRBD2 (6 bases each). Deletions cut 5 bases from V and 5 bases from J, with 21 bases between. The V gene's germline CDR1 is DFQATT and CDR2 SNEGSKA (reference sequence). This CDR3 contains 15 residues. DNA for the CDR3: TGCAGTGCTCTGGACAGAACTCGGGGGAGGGAGACCCAGTACTTC. Translating it yields CSALDRTRGRETQYF.

This clonotype was detected a few times. This chain joins TRBV6-5 and TRBJ2-2, with TRBD2 matching over 9 bases. This CDR3 spans 15 amino acids. Germline CDR1 and CDR2: MNHEY and SVGAGI. Trimming removed 4 bases from V and 8 bases from J; junction bases left unmatched: 8. This chain's CDR3 is CASSSGLALTGELFF. CDR3 sequence (DNA): TGTGCCAGCAGTTCCGGACTAGCGCTGACAGGGGAGCTGTTTTTT.

This clonotype was picked up a small number of times. V gene TRBV7-9 combines with J gene TRBJ1-2, with TRBD1 as a possible D gene (6 bases). CDR1 and CDR2 from the germline V gene are SEHNR and FQNEAQ (reference sequence). V lost 5 bases, J lost 4 bases, and 14 bases lay in between. The CDR3 runs 14 residues. CDR3 protein: CASSDRNPSYGYTF. CDR3 bases: TGTGCCAGCAGCGACAGGAACCCCAGCTATGGCTACACCTTC.

This clonotype was picked up many times. Here the CDR3 reads CASSQDDQGLDGYTF. The CDR3 DNA sequence: TGTGCCAGCAGCCAGGATGATCAGGGACTTGATGGCTACACCTTC. The chain employs TRBV4-2 and TRBJ1-2; possibly TRBD1 for D (5 bases). This CDR3 has 15 amino acids. Germline V gene sequence: CDR1 LGHNA, CDR2 YNFKEQ. V was pared by 3 bases and J by 6 bases, with 17 bases between.

This clonotype was recorded a few times. V usage is TRBV11-3 and J usage is TRBJ2-7, with D unclear. CDR3 length equals 14 residues. Per the germline V gene, CDR1 is SGHNT and CDR2 is YENEEA. V lost 6 bases and J 2 bases, leaving 14 bases between the germline ends. The CDR3 protein is CASSFGRSPYEQYF. Written as DNA, the CDR3 is TGTGCCAGCAGTTTCGGACGGAGCCCCTACGAGCAGTACTTC. Based on the CDR3 plus reference TRBV11-3 and TRBJ2-7, the full variable domain is EAGVVQSPRYKIIEKKQPVAFWCNPISGHNTLYWYLQNLGQGPELLIRYENEEAVDDSQLPKDRFSAERLKGVDSTLKIQPAELGDSAVYLCASSFGRSPYEQYFGPGTRLTVT.

This clonotype was counted ten times or more. This chain connects TRBV7-2 to TRBJ1-4, with D hard to call. V dropped 1 base and J dropped 8 bases, with 17 bases sitting between them. CDR1 and CDR2 (germline): SGHTA, FQGNSA. This CDR3 comprises 16 residues. CDR3 sequence: CASSLGAAPKREKLFF. The CDR3 coding sequence is TGTGCCAGCAGCTTAGGCGCCGCACCTAAGAGGGAAAAACTGTTTTTT.

This clonotype came up many times. In nucleotides, the CDR3 is TGTGCCAGCAGCCCCGGGACAGACCTAGCCAAAAACATTCAGTACTTC. This codes for CASSPGTDLAKNIQYF. This chain connects TRBV9 to TRBJ2-4; 7 nucleotides line up with TRBD1. The CDR3 length is 16 residues. CDR1 SGDLS and CDR2 YYNGEE come from the germline V gene. V lost 4 bases, J lost 0 bases, and 7 bases stayed unmatched.

The V call is TRBV5-1, the J call TRBJ2-7; maybe TRBD1 (5 bases). The germline V and J ends were trimmed by 4 bases and 3 bases, with 11 bases remaining between them. The CDR3 totals 13 residues. CDR1 and CDR2 from the germline V gene are SGHRS and YFSETQ. The CDR3, as DNA: TGCGCCAGCAGCCCAGACAGAGTCTACGAGCAGTACTTC. This gives the protein CASSPDRVYEQYF.

This clonotype was recorded a few times. The chain has TRBV7-2 and TRBJ2-2; possibly TRBD1 or TRBD2 for D (5 bases each). CDR1 and CDR2 (germline): SGHTA, FQGNSA. This CDR3 is built from 17 residues. Deletions cut 5 bases from V and 2 bases from J, with 18 bases between. CDR3 protein: CASSGYGAGKNTGELFF. DNA of the CDR3: TGTGCCAGCAGCGGATACGGGGCAGGGAAAAACACCGGGGAGCTGTTTTTT.

V and J are TRBV20-1 and TRBJ2-5; 10 positions agree with TRBD2. The CDR3 is made up of 20 amino acids. Trimming removed 6 bases from V and 4 bases from J; junction bases left unmatched: 26. The V gene's germline CDR1 is DFQATT and CDR2 SNEGSKA (reference sequence). CDR3 protein: CSASGEGGGMLAGVRETQYF. CDR3 DNA sequence: TGCAGTGCCAGCGGCGAGGGGGGGGGAATGCTAGCGGGAGTACGAGAGACCCAGTACTTC.

This sequence joins TRBV5-1 and TRBJ2-1; D may be TRBD2 (5 bases). CDR1 is SGHRS and CDR2 is YFSETQ in the germline V gene. Trimming shortened V by 0 bases and J by 7 bases, and 8 bases separated the two germline ends. The CDR3 has 13 residues. The CDR3 DNA reads TGCGCCAGCAGCTTGGCGAGCGGAAATGAGCAGTTCTTC. This sequence encodes CASSLASGNEQFF. The whole variable domain, remainder taken from reference TRBV5-1 and TRBJ2-1, is KAGVTQTPRYLIKTRGQQVTLSCSPISGHRSVSWYQQTPGQGLQFLFEYFSETQRNKGNFPGRFSGRQFSNSRSEMNVSTLELGDSALYLCASSLASGNEQFFGPGTRLTVL.

This chain links TRBV20-1 with TRBJ1-1; 8 nucleotides align to TRBD1. There are 15 residues in the CDR3. Trimming took 5 bases from V and 1 from J; bases not matched to a gene: 9. The germline CDR1 and CDR2 sequences are DFQATT and SNEGSKA (reference sequence). The CDR3 reads CSAQTGGRGNTEAFF. The CDR3 DNA reads TGCAGTGCTCAAACAGGGGGACGGGGGAACACTGAAGCTTTCTTT.